This TCR beta chain stems from a study of T cell responses to AZD1222 COVID-19 vaccine. General study results and limits: None of the repertoires were sampled until the peak T cell response had passed. Mostly white British, mostly female donors; authors suggested clonal diversity may be underestimated.

The germline V and J ends were trimmed by 6 bases and 5 bases, with 11 bases remaining between them. This CDR3 comprises 13 residues. For this clone: The antigen is not known.

Sequencing was performed with immunoSEQ multiplex PCR; in TCRdb, only in-frame clones are kept and a portion is missing. The sample has 110,000 to 150,000 clones, more than 80% seen once; the top ten hold around 0.9%. The sample here was peripheral blood, taken on day 0 of MenACWY control vaccination. The clonotype was recovered from an adult in good health. The chain links TRBV12-3 or TRBV12-4 to TRBJ1-5, with D unclear. The CDR3 coding sequence is TGTGCCAGCAGCTTGACTAGGGATCAGCCCCAGCATTTT. This sequence encodes CASSLTRDQPQHF.